This T cell receptor (beta chain) was found in a study of T cells in Graves' hyperthyroidism and ophthalmopathy. Clinical symptoms, serum thyroxine, TRAb, thyroid ultrasound and orbital computed tomography informed diagnoses. In germline, CDR1 is ENHRY, CDR2 SYGVKD. The CDR3 is 16 residues long. V lost 5 bases, J lost 3 bases, and 7 bases stayed unmatched. Amplification yielded TCR beta CDR3 regions, with RNA transcripts as the source. An initial round of RT-PCR targeting the TCR CDR3 relied on the HTBI primer set. TCRdb reprocessed the multiplex PCR reads via MiXCR and lists one record per CDR3 protein. The sample contains 500,000 to 800,000 distinct CDR3 sequences, roughly 45% of which appear only once.

This TCR was recovered from an adult man with Graves' disease, either hyperthyroidism or ophthalmopathy (not recorded which). The rearrangement links TRBV10-3 to TRBJ1-3; 10 bases fit TRBD1. The source material was peripheral blood or thyroid tissue (not recorded which). For the CDR3, the DNA is TGTGCCATCAGTCCCGGGACAGGGGTGGGTGGAAACACCATATATTTT. This sequence encodes CAISPGTGVGGNTIYF.